The next 28 T cell receptor beta chains were all read from a single sample in a study of cytomegalovirus exposure and HLA in healthy donors. Primers for the PCR totalled 60 Vbeta and 13 Jbeta. Profiling relied on immunoSEQ multiplex PCR, and the TCRdb table lists in-frame clones only, not all of them. This sample has fewer than 200,000 clones, with around 80% found just once. Sequencing was carried out using PBMCs. The receptors were sampled from a woman in her fifties or sixties in good health and CMV-seropositive.

Note on this clone: The same CDR3 arises from other DNA sequences in this sample as well. This chain links TRBV7-2 with TRBJ1-2, with D hard to call. The V end was cut by 1 base, the J end by 11 bases, with 26 bases between. In germline, CDR1 is SGHTA, CDR2 FQGNSA. This CDR3 region has 17 residues. The CDR3 spells CASSLGGFARRIGGYTF. As DNA, the CDR3 is TGTGCCAGCAGCTTAGGAGGTTTTGCCAGGAGGATTGGTGGTTACACCTTC.

This clone was observed a handful of times. The chain has TRBV7-3 and TRBJ2-7; the D is unclear. The germline CDR1 and CDR2 sequences are SGHTA and FQGTGA. V shed 3 bases and J shed 7 bases, with 13 bases lying between them. This CDR3 contains 13 residues. The CDR3 bases are TGTGCCAGCAGCTTTAATCTAGACGGGGAGCAGTACTTC. It encodes CASSFNLDGEQYF.

This sequence joins TRBV9 and TRBJ2-1; perhaps TRBD2 as D (5 bases). Trimming stripped 0 bases from V and 3 bases from J, with 10 bases between. CDR1 is SGDLS and CDR2 is YYNGEE in the germline V gene. The CDR3 extends over 15 amino acids. Here the CDR3 reads CASSVDEGFYNEQFF. CDR3 nucleotide sequence: TGTGCCAGCAGCGTAGATGAGGGATTCTACAATGAGCAGTTCTTC.

The chain couples TRBV7-2 to TRBJ1-3; D is perhaps TRBD1 (6 bases). Trimming stripped 5 bases from V and 3 bases from J, with 14 bases between. The CDR3 is 15 residues long. CDR1 is SGHTA, CDR2 FQGNSA, per germline. The CDR3 coding sequence is TGTGCCAGCAGCGCAGGGGTAGTCTTTGGAAACACCATATATTTT. This encodes CASSAGVVFGNTIYF.

The chain has TRBV6-6 and TRBJ2-7, with D possibly TRBD2 on 5 matching bases. The CDR3 contains 14 residues. The V end was cut by 10 bases, the J end by 2 bases, with 18 bases between. Germline V gene data show CDR1 as MNHNY and CDR2 as SVGAGI (reference sequence). The CDR3 nucleotides read TGTGCCACCCGGGTCAGAGGGCGAGCCTACGAGCAGTACTTC. Translation gives CATRVRGRAYEQYF.

CDR3 loop: CASSQAGGLNTGELFF. In nucleotides, the CDR3 is TGTGCCAGCAGCCAAGCGGGGGGACTGAACACCGGGGAGCTGTTTTTT. The V and J genes are TRBV4-2 and TRBJ2-2; TRBD2 aligns across 7 bases. Unmatched junction bases numbered 3, after V lost 1 base and J lost 1 base. The CDR3 contains 16 residues. CDR1 and CDR2 from the germline V gene are LGHNA and YNFKEQ.

V and J are TRBV19 and TRBJ2-1, with D possibly being TRBD2 (6 bases). This CDR3 spans 15 amino acids. The germline gives CDR1 LNHDA, CDR2 SQIVND (reference sequence). Deletions cut 1 base from V and 6 bases from J, with 13 bases between. The CDR3 DNA reads as TGTGCCAGTAGTATAGGTCAGGGAGGTGGCAATGAGCAGTTCTTC. It specifies CASSIGQGGGNEQFF.

The gene calls are TRBV6-5 and TRBJ1-4; 9 bases are a match to TRBD1. Trimming removed 6 bases from V and 8 bases from J; junction bases left unmatched: 7. The germline V gene encodes CDR1 MNHEY and CDR2 SVGAGI. The CDR3 extends over 14 amino acids. In DNA form, the CDR3 reads TGTGCCAGCAGCCCCGGGACAGGGAACGAAAAACTGTTTTTT. It specifies CASSPGTGNEKLFF.

In nucleotides, the CDR3 is TGTGCCAGCAGCTTGGGGACAAATCAGCCCCAGCATTTT. It yields the protein CASSLGTNQPQHF. The chain employs TRBV11-2 and TRBJ1-5; possibly TRBD1 for D (6 bases). The V end was cut by 3 bases, the J end by 4 bases, with 7 bases between. The CDR3 contains 13 residues. The germline V gene has CDR1 SGHAT and CDR2 FQNNGV.

The CDR3 DNA reads TGTGCCAGCAGCGTAGTTGGGAGCGGGGCCTACAATGAGCAGTTCTTC. It is translated as CASSVVGSGAYNEQFF. The V call is TRBV9, the J call TRBJ2-1, with 7 bases aligning to TRBD2. J lost 2 bases, V lost 0 bases, and 5 bases had no gene match. This CDR3 is built from 16 residues. The germline V gene has CDR1 SGDLS and CDR2 YYNGEE.

The V gene is TRBV10-2, the J gene TRBJ1-4; TRBD1 matches 8 bases. Trimming at V came to 6 bases and at J to 8 bases, leaving 8 bases not matched to a gene. The germline V gene encodes CDR1 WSHSY and CDR2 SAAADI. There are 14 residues in the CDR3. Here the CDR3 DNA reads TGCGCCAGCAGCACCGGACAGGGTGGGGAAAAACTGTTTTTT. Encoded protein: CASSTGQGGEKLFF.

This clone was recorded once. V and J are TRBV27 and TRBJ1-4; 9 nucleotides agree with TRBD1. The length of the CDR3 is 14 residues. Germline CDR1 MNHEY, CDR2 SMNVEV (reference sequence). Trimming took 2 bases from V and 6 from J; bases not matched to a gene: 1. The CDR3 DNA reads as TGTGCCAGCAGTTTAGGGGACAGGGATGAAAAACTGTTTTTT. This encodes CASSLGDRDEKLFF.

The chain employs TRBV9 and TRBJ2-7, with D tentatively TRBD1 (6 bases). Trimming stripped 0 bases from V and 4 bases from J, with 11 bases between. The CDR3 is 14 residues long. The germline gives CDR1 SGDLS, CDR2 YYNGEE. For the CDR3, the DNA is TGTGCCAGCAGCGTAGGGATTGGGACATACGAGCAGTACTTC. Protein: CASSVGIGTYEQYF.

The chain uses TRBV5-1 and TRBJ2-5; 10 nucleotides agree with TRBD1. The CDR3 runs to 15 residues. Germline CDR1 is SGHRS and CDR2 is YFSETQ. With V trimmed by 1 base and J by 1 base, 1 base remained unmatched. The CDR3 DNA reads TGCGCCAGCAGCTTGAGGACAGGGGGCCAAGAGACCCAGTACTTC. Translated, it gives CASSLRTGGQETQYF.

The chain combines TRBV9 with TRBJ1-6, with TRBD1 as a possible D gene (5 bases). The CDR3 covers 18 residues. Per the germline V gene, CDR1 is SGDLS and CDR2 is YYNGEE. V dropped 3 bases and J dropped 0 bases, with 16 bases sitting between them. The CDR3 spells CASSGTSTVSSYNSPLHF. The CDR3 DNA reads as TGTGCCAGCAGCGGGACCTCGACAGTGAGCTCCTATAATTCACCCCTCCACTTT.

This clone was counted a few times. V usage is TRBV20-1 and J usage is TRBJ1-2; no firm D call. Trimming shortened V by 6 bases and J by 8 bases, and 10 bases separated the two germline ends. Germline V lookup: CDR1 DFQATT, CDR2 SNEGSKA (reference sequence). The CDR3 is made up of 10 amino acids. The CDR3 DNA reads TGCAGTGCCATTGGGCGAGGCTACACCTTC. Amino acid sequence: CSAIGRGYTF.

This clone was detected only a few times. The J gene is TRBJ1-5, the V gene TRBV7-9, with D possibly matching TRBD1 (5 bases). The germline V gene has CDR1 SEHNR and CDR2 FQNEAQ (reference sequence). With 2 bases removed from V and 5 bases from J, the gap between germline ends came to 13 bases. The CDR3 runs to 15 residues. The CDR3 coding sequence is TGTGCCAGCAGCTTAAGCGGGCAGGGACATCAGCCCCAGCATTTT. It yields the protein CASSLSGQGHQPQHF.

V usage is TRBV7-2 and J usage is TRBJ2-7; D is undetermined. This CDR3 is 11 amino acids long. From germline, CDR1 is SGHTA and CDR2 FQGNSA. The V end was cut by 5 bases, the J end by 3 bases, with 5 bases between. CDR3 sequence reads: CASSPSYEQYF. The DNA of the CDR3 is TGTGCCAGCAGCCCCAGCTACGAGCAGTACTTC.

The CDR3 DNA reads as TGTGCCAGCAGCGAACGAACCGGGACAGGGAATGGCTACACCTTC. Translated, it gives CASSERTGTGNGYTF. The chain has TRBV9 and TRBJ1-2; 9 bases fit TRBD1. The CDR3 covers 15 residues. Germline V gene lookup returns CDR1 SGDLS and CDR2 YYNGEE. V trimming: 3 bases; J trimming: 6 bases; junction bases outside the gene matches: 9.

The V and J genes are TRBV9 and TRBJ2-3; D call uncertain. From germline, CDR1 is SGDLS and CDR2 YYNGEE. The length of the CDR3 is 12 residues. V dropped 0 bases and J dropped 3 bases, with 2 bases sitting between them. The CDR3 nucleotides read TGTGCCAGCAGCGTAGTAACAGATACGCAGTATTTT. Its translation: CASSVVTDTQYF.

This clone was observed once. The chain combines TRBV29-1 with TRBJ2-7; D call uncertain. Germline V gene lookup returns CDR1 SQVTM and CDR2 ANQGSEA. The CDR3 is 11 amino acids. V lost 4 bases, J lost 3 bases, and 7 bases lay in between. Written as DNA, the CDR3 is TGCAGCGTTGCGAACAGCTACGAGCAGTACTTC. It is translated as CSVANSYEQYF.

This chain uses TRBV19 with TRBJ1-5, with 8 bases fitting TRBD1. V was pared by 5 bases and J by 7 bases, with 4 bases of the junction left unmatched. CDR3 length: 13 amino acids. Germline V gene sequence: CDR1 LNHDA, CDR2 SQIVND (reference sequence). The DNA for the CDR3 is TGTGCCAGTAGTGGCACAGGGGGACAGCCCCAGCATTTT. Translated, it gives CASSGTGGQPQHF.

This clone was counted a single time. The V gene is TRBV5-1, the J gene TRBJ1-1; D gene ambiguous. The V end was cut by 0 bases, the J end by 1 base, with 13 bases between. Germline CDR1 reads SGHRS; CDR2 reads YFSETQ. CDR3 length: 16 residues. CDR3 residues: CASSLGGVGGNTEAFF. CDR3 sequence (DNA): TGCGCCAGCAGCTTGGGCGGGGTTGGAGGGAACACTGAAGCTTTCTTT.

This chain links TRBV21-1 with TRBJ1-5; whether TRBD1, the table's D call, matches the DNA was not checked. TRBV21-1 is given as a pseudogene. CDR3 length: 17 amino acids. As DNA, the CDR3 is TGTGCCAGCAGCAAAGCGAGCGGGACAGGGGGCAGTCAGCCCCAGCATTTT. Encoded protein: CASSKASGTGGSQPQHF.

V is TRBV5-6 and J is TRBJ2-7, with 7 bases that match TRBD2. Looked up from germline, CDR1 is SGHDT and CDR2 is YYEEEE. V lost 1 base, J lost 0 bases, and 7 bases stayed unmatched. The CDR3 extends over 16 amino acids. CDR3: CASSLIGGRFSYEQYF. CDR3 nucleotides: TGTGCCAGCAGCTTGATCGGGGGGAGATTCTCCTACGAGCAGTACTTC.

The chain joins TRBV19 to TRBJ2-5; a possible D gene is TRBD1 (9 bases). Trimming pared 9 bases from V and 1 base from J, leaving 18 bases between. The CDR3 is made up of 15 amino acids. Per germline, CDR1 LNHDA and CDR2 SQIVND (reference sequence). The CDR3 DNA follows: TGTGCCAGCGGGAGGGGGACAGGGCTCCAAGAGACCCAGTACTTC. As protein: CASGRGTGLQETQYF.

This clone was counted a few times. The V and J genes are TRBV7-9 and TRBJ2-5, with 7 nucleotides matching TRBD2. Germline V gene data show CDR1 as SEHNR and CDR2 as FQNEAQ (reference sequence). Trimming removed 8 bases from V and 4 bases from J; junction bases left unmatched: 13. The CDR3 is 15 amino acids. The CDR3 bases are TGTGCCAGCGCCGCCCTCCGCGGGAGTGCAGAGACCCAGTACTTC. As protein: CASAALRGSAETQYF. The full variable domain, with the rest looked up from reference TRBV7-9 and TRBJ2-5, is DTGVSQNPRHKITKRGQNVTFRCDPISEHNRLYWYRQTLGQGPEFLTYFQNEAQLEKSRLLSDRFSAERPKGSFSTLEIQRTEQGDSAMYLCASAALRGSAETQYFGPGTRLLVL.

The CDR3 spells CASSQVAEREQFF. The CDR3 coding sequence is TGCGCCAGCAGCCAAGTTGCTGAGCGGGAGCAGTTCTTC. The gene calls are TRBV4-3 and TRBJ2-1, with D possibly TRBD2 on 5 matching bases. Germline V lookup: CDR1 LGHNA, CDR2 YSLEER. The V end lost 1 base, the J end lost 10 bases, and 11 bases lay between the germline ends. This CDR3 region has 13 residues.